This T cell receptor beta chain derives from a study of T cells after yellow fever vaccination. Trimming took 0 bases from V and 11 from J, leaving 17 bases between them. The CDR3 is 14 residues long. In germline, CDR1 is SGHRS, CDR2 YFSETQ. MiXCR was run by TCRdb on the 5' RACE reads, yielding one entry per CDR3 protein. The data contain about 430,000 distinct CDR3 sequences, approximately 19% of them singletons. The material was PBMCs, obtained before the yellow fever booster vaccination. This TCR derives from a man between 18 and 29 years old who received the YFV17D yellow fever vaccine. The genes are TRBV5-1 and TRBJ1-1; possible D gene TRBD1, 5 bases. The CDR3 DNA sequence: TGCGCCAGCAGCTTGGGGCCCGAGGCGGGGCCGGCTTTCTTT. As protein: CASSLGPEAGPAFF.